This T cell receptor beta chain was documented in a study of shared clonotypes between healthy human individuals. The overall study: Donors had three CD4 naive, three CD4 memory, two CD8 naive and one CD8 memory plate apiece.

This clone has a single count. With 4 bases removed from V and 7 bases from J, the gap between germline ends came to 12 bases. The CDR3 covers 13 residues. The germline gives CDR1 SGHNT, CDR2 YYREEE (reference sequence). Only in-frame clones appear in the TCRdb table, and some are missing; sequencing was by immunoSEQ multiplex PCR. The sample shows approximately 1.5 million clones, 95% to 99% of them seen only once. Material for sequencing was naive CD4+ T cells sorted from blood. The subset denotes: CD45RA+ positively selected. This chain uses TRBV5-4 with TRBJ2-1; tentatively, D is TRBD1 (6 bases). The source is a young man in good health. CDR3 DNA: TGTGCCAGCAGCGGGGGCGGAGCTAATGAGCAGTTCTTC. Translated: CASSGGGANEQFF.